This T cell receptor (beta chain) was captured by sequencing in a study of T cell responses to AZD1222 COVID-19 vaccine. The CDR3 loop spans 15 amino acids. Trimming left V 0 bases short and J 4 bases short, with 7 bases between. Germline assignment: CDR1 ENHRY and CDR2 SYGVKD. Sequencing used immunoSEQ multiplex PCR; TCRdb keeps in-frame clones, though not all of them. The sample has more than 110,000 clones, 80% to 95% seen once. Pooling covered second doses at about 4 or about 12 weeks. The rearrangement links TRBV10-3 to TRBJ1-6; D gene ambiguous. This TCR was recovered from an adult who received the AZD1222 COVID-19 vaccine. This sample comprised peripheral blood, obtained 28 days after the second AZD1222 dose. The chain's CDR3 is CAISESAEYNSPLHF. In DNA form, the CDR3 reads TGTGCCATCAGTGAGTCGGCAGAGTATAATTCACCCCTCCACTTT.